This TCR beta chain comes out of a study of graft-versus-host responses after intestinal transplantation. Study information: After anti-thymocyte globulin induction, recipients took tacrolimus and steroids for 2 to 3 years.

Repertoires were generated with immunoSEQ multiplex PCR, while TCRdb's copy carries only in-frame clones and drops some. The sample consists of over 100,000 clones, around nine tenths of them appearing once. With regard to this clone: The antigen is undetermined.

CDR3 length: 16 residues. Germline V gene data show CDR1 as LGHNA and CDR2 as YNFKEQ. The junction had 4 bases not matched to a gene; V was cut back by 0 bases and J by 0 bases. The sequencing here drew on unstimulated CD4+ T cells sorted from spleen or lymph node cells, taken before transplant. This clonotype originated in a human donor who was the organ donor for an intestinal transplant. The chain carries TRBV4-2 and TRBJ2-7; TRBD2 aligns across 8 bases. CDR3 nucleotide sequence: TGTGCCAGCAGCCAAGAGGTGCGGGGGGACTCCTACGAGCAGTACTTC. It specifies CASSQEVRGDSYEQYF.